One sample yielded the 22 T cell receptor beta chains listed below, sequenced in a study of glioma-infiltrating T cells. The iRepertoire nested amplicon-rescue multiplex PCR amplified TCR alpha and beta CDR3s from RNA. TCRdb re-called the multiplex PCR reads through MiXCR, storing one row per CDR3 protein. This sample has approximately 110,000 distinct CDR3 sequences, with about 25% found just once. Sequencing was done on a sample of glioma tissue, nonneoplastic brain tissue, or PBMCs (not recorded which). The receptor set was obtained from a human donor with low-grade glioma or glioblastoma, undergoing nonglioma brain surgery, or in good health (not recorded which).

The table lists this clonotype with many counts. The CDR3 loop reads CASSSNRGNTDTQYF. The DNA for the CDR3 is TGTGCCAGCAGCTCTAACAGGGGCAACACAGATACGCAGTATTTT. The rearrangement links TRBV7-2 to TRBJ2-3; 7 positions match TRBD1. The CDR3 spans 15 residues. With 4 bases clipped from V and 2 bases from J, the junction kept 6 bases outside the gene matches. From germline, CDR1 is SGHTA and CDR2 FQGNSA. Supplemented by reference TRBV7-2 and TRBJ2-3, the full variable domain reads GAGVSQSPSNKVTEKGKDVELRCDPISGHTALYWYRQSLGQGLEFLIYFQGNSAPDKSGLPSDRFSAERTGGSVSTLTIQRTQQEDSAVYLCASSSNRGNTDTQYFGPGTRLTVL.

In this sample, this clonotype turned up a few times. CDR3 residues: CASSTQGHDEETQYF. The CDR3 DNA reads as TGTGCCAGCAGCACCCAGGGCCACGACGAAGAGACCCAGTACTTC. The gene calls are TRBV5-6 and TRBJ2-5; TRBD1 is a possible D gene (5 bases). The CDR3 loop spans 15 amino acids. In germline, CDR1 is SGHDT, CDR2 YYEEEE. V was trimmed by 4 bases and J by 3 bases, leaving 16 bases between them.

This clonotype was recorded many times. The rearrangement links TRBV3-1 to TRBJ1-1, with D possibly TRBD1 on 5 matching bases. This CDR3 is built from 13 residues. V lost 7 bases to trimming and J lost 0 bases, with 9 bases between them. Germline CDR1 reads LGHDT; CDR2 reads YNNKEL (reference sequence). The CDR3 loop reads CASKRGMNTEAFF. The CDR3 DNA sequence: TGTGCCAGCAAGAGGGGCATGAACACTGAAGCTTTCTTT.

This clonotype was picked up many times. The chain carries TRBV19 and TRBJ1-5; D remains unclear. V shed 7 bases and J shed 2 bases, with 24 bases lying between them. CDR3 size: 18 residues. Germline V gene sequence: CDR1 LNHDA, CDR2 SQIVND (reference sequence). CDR3 in amino acids: CASTPAGGRRSGNQPQHF. The CDR3 DNA reads as TGTGCCAGTACCCCGGCGGGAGGCCGACGTAGTGGCAATCAGCCCCAGCATTTT.

The chain employs TRBV7-6 and TRBJ2-7; D not resolved. The CDR3 runs to 14 residues. V dropped 5 bases and J dropped 0 bases, with 11 bases sitting between them. CDR1 and CDR2 (germline): SGHVS, FNYEAQ. As DNA, the CDR3 is TGTGCCAGCAGCCCCCTTAGGAGCTCCTACGAGCAGTACTTC. Protein: CASSPLRSSYEQYF.

Details on this clonotype: The conserved final phenylalanine or tryptophan is absent from the CDR3, which likely points to a read error. The CDR3 DNA reads as TGTGCCAGCAGTCAGCACACCGGGGAGCTGTTTTGT. As protein: CASSQHTGELFC. The rearrangement uses TRBV6-1 and TRBJ2-2; D ambiguous. Germline CDR1 MNHNS, CDR2 SASEGT. V lost 5 bases to trimming and J lost 3 bases, with 4 bases between them. This CDR3 contains 12 residues.

This clonotype occurred many times. The chain is built from TRBV27 and TRBJ2-7, with a possible D match to TRBD1 (5 bases). CDR3 length: 15 amino acids. Looked up from germline, CDR1 is MNHEY and CDR2 is SMNVEV (reference sequence). V was pared by 3 bases and J by 2 bases, with 14 bases between. The CDR3 region has the DNA TGTGCCAGCAGTTTTCGTGCTGACAGAGCCTACGAGCAGTACTTC. Translation gives CASSFRADRAYEQYF.

Notes on this clonotype: An end of the junction does not agree with germline; a read error may underlie this. The chain is built from TRBV6-2 or TRBV6-3 and TRBJ1-2; a weak D match, TRBD1 (5 bases). The CDR3 is 12 amino acids. Germline V gene lookup returns CDR1 MNHEY and CDR2 SVGEGT. This chain's CDR3 is CSSGTGLYGYTF. Here the CDR3 DNA reads TGTTCCAGTGGAACAGGCCTCTATGGCTACACCTTC.

With regard to this clonotype: With a much larger clone just one base away, this may be a read error. The chain employs TRBV10-3 and TRBJ2-3, with D tentatively TRBD1 or TRBD2 (5 bases each). The V end lost 9 bases, the J end lost 5 bases, and 18 bases lay between the germline ends. The CDR3 length is 14 residues. Per the germline V gene, CDR1 is ENHRY and CDR2 is SYGVKD. The CDR3 DNA reads TGTGCCATTGCCGGGACCGCTGCCATAGATACGCAGTATTTT. Translation: CAIAGTAAIDTQYF.

This clonotype was seen repeatedly, ten times or more. CDR3 sequence: CAILAGGYNEQFF. CDR3 nucleotides: TGTGCCATCCTAGCGGGGGGCTACAATGAGCAGTTCTTC. V gene TRBV10-3 combines with J gene TRBJ2-1; 11 bases are a match to TRBD2. Germline-derived CDR1 and CDR2 are ENHRY and SYGVKD. Germline trimming cut 8 bases from V and 3 bases from J; bases unmatched to any gene: 0. The CDR3 length is 13 residues.

This clonotype was counted many times. This chain links TRBV27 with TRBJ2-7; 14 bases fit TRBD2. The length of the CDR3 is 14 residues. With 8 bases clipped from V and 6 bases from J, the junction kept 6 bases outside the gene matches. Germline CDR1 and CDR2: MNHEY and SMNVEV (reference sequence). The DNA for the CDR3 is TGTGCCAGCGCGACCGGACTAGCGGGAGGCGAGCAGTACTTC. Encoded protein: CASATGLAGGEQYF.

This clonotype came up many times. V usage is TRBV5-1 and J usage is TRBJ1-4; tentative D call: TRBD1 (6 bases). Between the trimmed V and J ends, which lost 0 bases and 7 bases, there was a span of 13 bases. Germline values: CDR1 SGHRS, CDR2 YFSETQ. The CDR3 covers 15 residues. CDR3 sequence reads: CASSLAGALGEKLFF. The CDR3 DNA is TGCGCCAGCAGCTTGGCAGGGGCCCTCGGTGAAAAACTGTTTTTT.

At least ten counts were recorded for this clonotype. The V and J genes are TRBV7-8 and TRBJ1-5, with D possibly matching TRBD1 (5 bases). V was trimmed by 2 bases and J by 5 bases, leaving 10 bases between them. CDR1 SGHVS and CDR2 FQNEAQ come from the germline V gene. The CDR3 has 14 amino acids. The CDR3 DNA reads as TGTGCCAGCAGCTTAAGGGACGCATATCAGCCCCAGCATTTT. Encoded protein: CASSLRDAYQPQHF.

Remarks on this clonotype: A read error is likely, as this CDR3 ends without the conserved phenylalanine or tryptophan. The genes are TRBV5-1 and TRBJ2-1, with TRBD2 matching over 7 bases. Germline loops: CDR1 SGHRS, CDR2 YFSETQ. V was clipped by 0 bases and J by 0 bases; unmatched bases: 3. The CDR3 spans 16 residues. CDR3 DNA: TGCGCCAGCAGCTTGGACGGGAGGCCCTCCTACAATGAGCAGTTCTTG. Its translation: CASSLDGRPSYNEQFL.

V gene TRBV5-1 combines with J gene TRBJ2-1; 7 bases line up with TRBD2. This CDR3 is built from 14 residues. Germline trimming cut 5 bases from V and 4 bases from J; bases unmatched to any gene: 6. CDR1 is SGHRS and CDR2 is YFSETQ in the germline V gene. This CDR3 is CASSGRVEYNEQFF. For the CDR3, the DNA is TGCGCCAGCAGTGGGAGGGTTGAGTACAATGAGCAGTTCTTC.

This chain uses TRBV29-1 with TRBJ2-7; possibly TRBD1 or TRBD2 for D (6 bases each). Trimming removed 6 bases from V and 4 bases from J, with 16 bases in between. This CDR3 comprises 13 residues. Germline CDR1 SQVTM, CDR2 ANQGSEA. CDR3 region: CSVRYPGAYEQYF. Written as DNA, the CDR3 is TGCAGCGTGAGGTATCCGGGGGCATACGAGCAGTACTTC.

This clonotype was seen a few times. V usage is TRBV5-1 and J usage is TRBJ2-5, with D possibly matching TRBD2 (6 bases). This CDR3 is built from 14 residues. V lost 2 bases, J lost 5 bases, and 13 bases lay in between. Germline CDR1 is SGHRS and CDR2 is YFSETQ. The CDR3 reads CASSFGGGRETQYF. The DNA of the CDR3 is TGCGCCAGCAGCTTTGGGGGAGGTCGGGAGACCCAGTACTTC.

This clonotype appeared many times. The chain carries TRBV20-1 and TRBJ1-1; 9 bases line up with TRBD1. The CDR3 has 15 residues. V dropped 3 bases and J dropped 1; count of bases not matched to a gene: 6. The germline gives CDR1 DFQATT, CDR2 SNEGSKA (reference sequence). The CDR3 DNA sequence: TGCAGTGCTAGGGAATTGACAGGGGGGAACACTGAAGCTTTCTTT. This translates into CSARELTGGNTEAFF.

This clonotype was picked up many times. The chain employs TRBV6-1 and TRBJ1-6; D is unclear. This CDR3 is 12 amino acids long. The germline gives CDR1 MNHNS, CDR2 SASEGT. The V end lost 6 bases, the J end lost 10 bases, and 10 bases lay between the germline ends. The chain's CDR3 is CASSSGKSPLHF. The DNA of the CDR3 is TGTGCCAGCAGCTCAGGAAAATCACCCCTCCACTTT.

This clonotype was observed many times. The genes are TRBV28 and TRBJ1-5; 7 nucleotides match TRBD1. The trim removed 3 bases at V and 1 base at J, leaving 3 bases unmatched. The germline V gene encodes CDR1 MDHEN and CDR2 SYDVKM. The CDR3 is 15 residues long. In nucleotides, the CDR3 is TGTGCCAGCAGTTTGGCAGGGGGGAGCAATCAGCCCCAGCATTTT. Translation gives CASSLAGGSNQPQHF. The entire variable domain, with the rest obtained from reference TRBV28 and TRBJ1-5, is as follows: DVKVTQSSRYLVKRTGEKVFLECVQDMDHENMFWYRQDPGLGLRLIYFSYDVKMKEKGDIPEGYSVSREKKERFSLILESASTNQTSMYLCASSLAGGSNQPQHFGDGTRLSIL.

This clonotype occurred many times. V and J are TRBV20-1 and TRBJ2-1, with 7 bases matching TRBD2. This CDR3 has 12 amino acids. The V gene's germline CDR1 is DFQATT and CDR2 SNEGSKA (reference sequence). Trimming cost V 5 bases and J 5 bases; bases outside gene matches: 3. CDR3 in amino acids: CSAVGGDNEQFF. The CDR3 DNA follows: TGCAGTGCTGTGGGGGGGGACAATGAGCAGTTCTTC.

This clonotype has at least ten counts. The V and J genes are TRBV2 and TRBJ2-5; D ambiguous. Germline loops: CDR1 SNHLY, CDR2 FYNNEI. Trimming left V 5 bases short and J 6 bases short, with 13 bases between. The CDR3 sequence is 13 residues long. The CDR3 loop is CASSIPIPKTQYF. CDR3 nucleotide sequence: TGTGCCAGCAGTATTCCCATCCCCAAGACCCAGTACTTC.